This T cell receptor (beta chain) was sequenced in a study of blood T cell repertoires in COVID-19. Study background: Samples representing acute and convalescent COVID-19 were sourced from the United States, Italy and Spain. Nucleic acid was either cDNA or gDNA, and it came from T cells, B-cell-depleted T cells, or PBMCs.

CDR1 MGHRA and CDR2 YSYEKL come from the germline V gene. V was shortened by 3 bases and J by 1 base, with 16 bases between the two germline ends. This CDR3 has 16 amino acids. Participant-reported clinical history was the basis for cohort assignment. Shortly before study entry, within 2 weeks, exposed participants had met a COVID-19 case. Method: immunoSEQ multiplex PCR; TCRdb's copy keeps in-frame clones and lacks some. The sample lists over 250,000 clones; roughly 85% were seen once. The origin of this receptor is a man aged 40-55 years who had been exposed to COVID-19. The gene calls are TRBV4-1 and TRBJ2-7; D may be TRBD1 (6 bases). Sequenced material: PBMCs or T cells enriched from blood (not recorded which). The CDR3 DNA reads as TGCGCCAGCAGCCACCCCGGACAGTCCAAGTCCTACGAGCAGTACTTC. Protein: CASSHPGQSKSYEQYF.